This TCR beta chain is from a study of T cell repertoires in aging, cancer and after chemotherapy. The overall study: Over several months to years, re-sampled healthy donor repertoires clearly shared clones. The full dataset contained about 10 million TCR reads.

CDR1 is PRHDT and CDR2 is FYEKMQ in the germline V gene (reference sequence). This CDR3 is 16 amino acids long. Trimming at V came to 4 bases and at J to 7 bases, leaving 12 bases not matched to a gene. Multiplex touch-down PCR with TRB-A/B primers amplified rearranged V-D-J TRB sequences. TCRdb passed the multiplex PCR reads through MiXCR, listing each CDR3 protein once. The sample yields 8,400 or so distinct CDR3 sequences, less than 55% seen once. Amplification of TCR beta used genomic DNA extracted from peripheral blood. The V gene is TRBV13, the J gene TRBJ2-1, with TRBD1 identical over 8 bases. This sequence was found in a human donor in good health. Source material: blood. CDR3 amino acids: CASSSWMTGAWNEQFF. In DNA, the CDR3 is TGTGCCAGCAGCTCATGGATGACAGGGGCGTGGAATGAGCAGTTCTTC.